The 18 T cell receptor beta chains given below trace back to one sample, sequenced in a study of T-cell memory formation after mild COVID-19. Each CDR3 protein gets one entry after TCRdb re-called the 5' RACE reads with MiXCR. Here the sample spans over 14,000 distinct CDR3 sequences, roughly a fifth being singletons. The sequenced sample consisted of PBMCs or a T cell subset sorted from them (not recorded which). These receptors were collected from an adult woman who had mild COVID-19 (a few samples of this study predate the infection). Cell type and time point are not known.

This clonotype was seen ten or more times. The rearrangement uses TRBV29-1 and TRBJ2-7, with TRBD1 matching 10 bases. Unmatched junction bases numbered 8, after V lost 6 bases and J lost 3 bases. The CDR3 is made up of 14 amino acids. Germline V gene data show CDR1 as SQVTM and CDR2 as ANQGSEA. This CDR3 is CSVGGQGVFYEQYF. The CDR3 coding sequence is TGCAGCGTCGGTGGACAGGGGGTTTTCTACGAGCAGTACTTC.

The rearrangement joins TRBV4-1 to TRBJ2-5; tentatively, D is TRBD1 (6 bases). Germline V CDR1 and CDR2: MGHRA, YSYEKL. The CDR3 length is 14 residues. Deletions cut 5 bases from V and 1 base from J, with 11 bases between. CDR3 nucleotide sequence: TGCGCCAGCAGCGGCCGGACAGCCCAAGAGACCCAGTACTTC. This sequence encodes CASSGRTAQETQYF.

J is TRBJ1-1 and V is TRBV10-3, with D possibly being TRBD1 (5 bases). CDR3 length: 15 amino acids. The germline V gene encodes CDR1 ENHRY and CDR2 SYGVKD. Trimming cost V 4 bases and J 5 bases, with 17 bases left between them. The CDR3 spells CAISVTGRGDTEAFF. CDR3 nucleotides: TGTGCCATCAGTGTTACAGGTAGAGGAGATACTGAAGCTTTCTTT.

This clonotype was seen at least ten times. The CDR3 coding sequence is TGCAGTGCTACGTCCCGAGCCCGGAGCTCCTACGAGCAGTACTTC. Translated: CSATSRARSSYEQYF. The chain links TRBV20-1 to TRBJ2-7; D uncertain. In germline, CDR1 is DFQATT, CDR2 SNEGSKA (reference sequence). Trimming took 4 bases from V and 0 from J, leaving 16 bases between them. The CDR3 runs 15 residues.

This clonotype was picked up many times. The gene calls are TRBV9 and TRBJ2-3, with a possible D match to TRBD1 (6 bases). V was cut by 3 bases and J by 3 bases, with 17 bases left in between. The CDR3 consists of 16 residues. Germline loops: CDR1 SGDLS, CDR2 YYNGEE. As DNA, the CDR3 is TGTGCCAGCAGCGGAGGGGCAGGACAGAAGACAGATACGCAGTATTTT. Translation: CASSGGAGQKTDTQYF.

This clonotype showed up many times. The chain carries TRBV9 and TRBJ1-3; D may be TRBD1 (6 bases). Germline V lookup: CDR1 SGDLS, CDR2 YYNGEE. The CDR3 length is 19 residues. V lost 0 bases and J lost 2, with 21 bases in between. CDR3 nucleotides: TGTGCCAGCAGCGTAGCCGTAGACAGGAGGGGAGTAACTGGAAACACCATATATTTT. Residues: CASSVAVDRRGVTGNTIYF.

This clonotype was seen ten or more times. The J gene is TRBJ2-1, the V gene TRBV4-2; D is possibly TRBD2 (6 bases). V was shortened by 3 bases and J by 5 bases, with 14 bases between the two germline ends. This CDR3 spans 15 amino acids. Germline CDR1 reads LGHNA; CDR2 reads YNFKEQ. The CDR3: CASSQGSGPHNEQFF. The CDR3 DNA reads as TGTGCCAGCAGCCAGGGTAGCGGCCCACACAATGAGCAGTTCTTC.

This clonotype was seen many times. V usage is TRBV6-2 or TRBV6-3 and J usage is TRBJ2-5, with 8 bases identical to TRBD1. CDR1 is MNHEY, CDR2 SVGEGT, per germline. V dropped 4 bases and J dropped 5; count of bases not matched to a gene: 6. The CDR3 is made up of 14 amino acids. In DNA, the CDR3 is TGTGCCAGCAGTTCCTGGACAGGGTGGGAGACCCAGTACTTC. Translation: CASSSWTGWETQYF.

This clonotype was found many times. This chain links TRBV4-1 with TRBJ1-1; TRBD1 is a possible D gene (5 bases). Trimming left V 4 bases short and J 5 bases short, with 14 bases between. The CDR3 consists of 14 residues. The germline V gene encodes CDR1 MGHRA and CDR2 YSYEKL. The CDR3 region has the DNA TGCGCCAGCAGCCCCCTGGACGGGGGGACTGAAGCTTTCTTT. It is translated as CASSPLDGGTEAFF.

This clonotype was observed many times. This chain connects TRBV4-1 to TRBJ2-3; 11 positions agree with TRBD2. Germline CDR1 and CDR2: MGHRA and YSYEKL. The CDR3 has 16 residues. Trimming took 3 bases from V and 2 from J; bases not matched to a gene: 4. The CDR3 loop is CASSHLAGGDTDTQYF. The DNA for the CDR3 is TGCGCCAGCAGCCATTTAGCGGGGGGGGACACAGATACGCAGTATTTT.

This clonotype was observed at least ten times. The V gene is TRBV27, the J gene TRBJ2-7, with D possibly TRBD1 on 5 matching bases. Trimming removed 5 bases at V and 2 bases at J, with 19 bases between. The CDR3 loop spans 16 amino acids. CDR1 and CDR2 from the germline V gene are MNHEY and SMNVEV (reference sequence). The CDR3 loop is CASSPRTHEATYEQYF. CDR3 DNA: TGTGCCAGCAGTCCCCGGACACACGAAGCCACCTACGAGCAGTACTTC.

Ten or more counts support this clonotype. V and J are TRBV5-4 and TRBJ1-1; D is unresolved. The CDR3 extends over 11 amino acids. Germline V gene data show CDR1 as SGHNT and CDR2 as YYREEE (reference sequence). The V end was cut by 2 bases, the J end by 3 bases, with 2 bases between. CDR3 coding DNA: TGTGCCAGCAGCTTATACACTGAAGCTTTCTTT. Translation: CASSLYTEAFF.

This clonotype was observed many times. This chain joins TRBV5-6 and TRBJ2-1; D uncertain. Germline CDR1 is SGHDT and CDR2 is YYEEEE. The ends were cut back, 1 base at V and 7 bases at J, with 12 bases in the middle. CDR3 length: 14 residues. CDR3 DNA sequence: TGTGCCAGCAGCTTGATGAACAACCTTAATGAGCAGTTCTTC. Encoded protein: CASSLMNNLNEQFF.

This clonotype was counted ten times or more. The chain's CDR3 is CASSLGTSGSYTDTQYF. CDR3 in DNA: TGTGCCAGCAGCTTAGGGACTAGCGGGAGCTACACAGATACGCAGTATTTT. The rearrangement uses TRBV7-9 and TRBJ2-3; 13 bases map to TRBD2. Germline loops: CDR1 SEHNR, CDR2 FQNEAQ (reference sequence). The CDR3 runs to 17 residues. V trimming: 1 base; J trimming: 2 bases; junction bases outside the gene matches: 3.

This clonotype has at least ten counts. The V gene is TRBV5-1, the J gene TRBJ2-2; 7 bases line up with TRBD1. V dropped 4 bases and J dropped 2; count of bases not matched to a gene: 8. The CDR3 totals 16 residues. Germline CDR1 and CDR2: SGHRS and YFSETQ. The CDR3 DNA reads as TGCGCCAGCAGCCAAACCGGGACAGTAAACACCGGGGAGCTGTTTTTT. It yields the protein CASSQTGTVNTGELFF.

Many counts were recorded for this clonotype. The V and J genes are TRBV5-1 and TRBJ1-6; D is unresolved. V was shortened by 0 bases and J by 6 bases, with 16 bases between the two germline ends. Germline CDR1 and CDR2: SGHRS and YFSETQ. The CDR3 contains 17 residues. CDR3 sequence reads: CASSLVGPSRSNSPLHF. CDR3 DNA sequence: TGCGCCAGCAGCTTGGTTGGCCCCAGCAGGAGTAATTCACCCCTCCACTTT.

This clonotype has a count of ten or more. The chain has TRBV5-1 and TRBJ1-6, with 10 nucleotides matching TRBD1. This CDR3 spans 17 amino acids. In germline, CDR1 is SGHRS, CDR2 YFSETQ. The V gene end was trimmed by 4 bases and the J gene end by 5 bases; junction bases not matched to a gene: 9. DNA for the CDR3: TGCGCCAGCAGCCCCGCCGGGACAGGGGTAGATAATTCACCCCTCCACTTT. Residues: CASSPAGTGVDNSPLHF.

This clonotype was seen repeatedly, ten times or more. This chain connects TRBV12-3 or TRBV12-4 to TRBJ2-7, with TRBD1 matching 11 bases. J lost 2 bases, V lost 6 bases, and 6 bases had no gene match. The CDR3 totals 15 residues. Here the CDR3 DNA reads TGTGCCAGCAGCCCCGGACAGGGGGCAGCCTACGAGCAGTACTTC. Translating gives CASSPGQGAAYEQYF.